Described below is a single TCR beta chain sequence and its context. Antigen specificity is unknown. A universal primer site and UMIs were added as TCR cDNA was made by 5'RACE template switching. TCRdb fed the 5' RACE reads into MiXCR, producing one record per CDR3 protein. The sample lists under 500,000 distinct CDR3 sequences, roughly a sixth occurring once. The data stem from a study of T cells after yellow fever vaccination. This CDR3 comprises 13 residues. The V end lost 2 bases, the J end lost 5 bases, and 9 bases lay between the germline ends. Regarding the study as a whole: A limited proportion of clonotypes was detected within both the CD4 and CD8 compartments.

This TCR derives from a man younger than 35 who received the YFV17D yellow fever vaccine. The source material was PBMCs, sampled before the yellow fever booster vaccination. The V call is TRBV12-3 or TRBV12-4, the J call TRBJ1-2; D unclear. The CDR3 DNA is TGTGCCAGCAGTTTATCGGCGGATTATGGCTACACCTTC. Its translation: CASSLSADYGYTF.